The entry below gives a single TCR beta chain sequence along with its context. The data derive from a study of blood T cell repertoires in COVID-19. The method was immunoSEQ multiplex PCR; TCRdb's version includes in-frame clones alone and lacks a portion of them. Among about 130,000 clones, 81% were seen once, and the ten largest hold about a sixth. The germline V gene encodes CDR1 ENHRY and CDR2 SYGVKD. V dropped 10 bases and J dropped 4; count of bases not matched to a gene: 13. This CDR3 has 16 amino acids. The TCR comes from a man aged 30 to 45 with COVID-19, enrolled during active disease. The specimen was peripheral blood. This chain connects TRBV10-3 to TRBJ1-1; 12 nucleotides agree with TRBD1. CDR3 coding DNA: TGTGCCACCAGGGGGACAGGGGGCGCACGGGTCACTGAAGCTTTCTTT. Encoded protein: CATRGTGGARVTEAFF.